Given below is one T cell receptor beta chain in context. Which antigen it targets is not known. The record has no base qualities; no much larger clone is one base away. The trial excluded patients who had a history of autoimmune disease or were on systemic immunosuppression. In every dose cohort, peripheral blood was drawn for TCR sequencing at baseline, cycle 4 day 1, and cycle 7 day 1. Samples came from an open-label, multicenter, first-in-human phase I dose-escalation trial of ivuxolimab. Adults with locally advanced or metastatic melanoma, renal cell carcinoma, hepatocellular carcinoma or head and neck squamous cell carcinoma were enrolled in the trial. Before TCR sequencing, CD4+ and CD8+ T cells were separately sorted from peripheral blood. This sample stems from a study of OX40 agonist ivuxolimab in advanced cancers. In terms of the full investigation: Ivuxolimab was an agonistic, fully human IgG2 monoclonal antibody directed against OX40 (CD134), a costimulatory receptor. The purpose of peripheral TCRbeta sequencing was to test whether ivuxolimab changed TCR sequence diversity and led to clonal T-cell expansion. Intravenous ivuxolimab was administered to patients every 2 weeks at six dose levels: 0.01, 0.1, 0.3, 1.5, 3 and 10 mg/kg. Of the approximately 53 patients in dose escalation, some 20 had hepatocellular carcinoma, some 15 had melanoma, 9 had renal cell carcinoma and 9 had head and neck cancer. The monotherapy dose-escalation portion (N ≈ 55 patients) of the phase I ivuxolimab trial is reported in the paper. Prior anti-PD-1, anti-PD-L1 or anti-CTLA-4 therapy was permitted, and approximately 41% of dose-escalation patients had received checkpoint inhibitors. In the dose-escalation cohort, 65% to 90% of patients were male, and the mean age was about 55 years, with a range of about 23 to 90. Partial responses were achieved by three dose-escalation patients, of whom one had hepatocellular carcinoma and two had cutaneous melanoma.

Genomic DNA was extracted from sorted cells for sequencing of the TCRbeta CDR3 region. TCRbeta CDR3 regions were sequenced using the immunoSEQ Assay. Held by TCRdb, this immuneACCESS table contains in-frame sequences only and omits some clones. Under half of the omission traces to an unresolved V gene where checked; the cause of the rest is unknown. Here the sample has 43,000 or so clones; around 86% occur a single time. The ten largest clonotypes hold around 11% of the sample. The trim is 3 bases for V and 0 bases for J, with a gap of 12 bases between the germline ends. The CDR3, from cysteine to phenylalanine, totals 17 residues. Of all the DNA, just the CDR3 is kept, 51 bases in frame from base 1. CDR1 and CDR2 are read off the germline V gene (reference sequence) as PRHDT and FYEKMQ. Study-level results and caveats: Which antigens the clonally expanded peripheral T cells were specific for was not determined. On average, CD8+ T cells showed more expanded clones than CD4+ T cells after ivuxolimab. At doses of 0.1 to 3.0 mg/kg, clonal expansion of both CD4+ and CD8+ T cells in blood was seen between baseline and week 6. Low levels of normalized T-cell clonal expansion were also shown by some nonresponding patients. In the 0.1-3.0 mg/kg groups, partial responders had among the lowest normalized peripheral clonal expansion, particularly in CD8+ T cells.

In this chain, TRBV13 is recombined with TRBJ2-6, and possibly TRBD1, on 6 matching bases. Sample: CD4+ or CD8+ T cells sorted from blood, taken in a trial of the OX40 agonist ivuxolimab. The receptor was isolated from an adult with an advanced solid tumor such as melanoma, head and neck, liver or kidney cancer. The DNA sequence is as follows: TGTGCCAGCAGCTTTGGACAGTTCGACTCTGGGGCCAACGTCCTGACTTTC. The resulting protein is CASSFGQFDSGANVLTF.